Shown below are 25 T cell receptor beta chains from a single sample sequenced in a study of technical replicates of blood from a few donors. Libraries were prepared by immunoSEQ multiplex PCR; TCRdb keeps only in-frame clonotypes and omits some of them. Of 60,000 or so clones in the sample, 80% to 90% are singletons; the top ten hold 4% to 6.5%. Sequenced sample: PBMCs. These TCRs come from a human donor in good health. Some clones in this sample may be carry-over from other donors' samples.

The chain combines TRBV7-2 with TRBJ2-5; 10 bases agree with TRBD2. The germline V gene encodes CDR1 SGHTA and CDR2 FQGNSA. This CDR3 comprises 14 residues. The V segment lost 6 bases and the J segment 5 bases; nucleotides outside the gene matches: 6. The CDR3 protein is CASRSGLARETQYF. Here the CDR3 DNA reads TGTGCCAGCAGGTCGGGACTAGCGAGGGAGACCCAGTACTTC.

This chain connects TRBV2 to TRBJ2-7; the D gene is possibly TRBD2 (6 bases). The germline V and J ends were trimmed by 6 bases and 6 bases, with 12 bases remaining between them. Germline V gives CDR1 SNHLY, CDR2 FYNNEI. The CDR3 has 12 amino acids. CDR3 loop: CASRMWRGEQYF. CDR3 coding DNA: TGTGCCAGCAGAATGTGGAGGGGCGAGCAGTACTTC. Full variable domain (outside the CDR3, taken from reference TRBV2 and TRBJ2-7): EPEVTQTPSHQVTQMGQEVILRCVPISNHLYFYWYRQILGQKVEFLVSFYNNEISEKSEIFDDQFSVERPDGSNFTLKIRSTKLEDSAMYFCASRMWRGEQYFGPGTRLTVT.

V usage is TRBV10-3 and J usage is TRBJ2-7; possibly TRBD2 for D (7 bases). Germline V gives CDR1 ENHRY, CDR2 SYGVKD. The CDR3 totals 15 residues. Trimming removed 8 bases at V and 6 bases at J, with 23 bases between. CDR3 region: CAISPDRGGVGEQYF. CDR3 DNA: TGTGCCATCTCTCCAGATAGGGGGGGTGTAGGCGAGCAGTACTTC.

The CDR3 nucleotides read TGTGCCAGCAACCCCCCTCCCCGGGAGAAGCGGAGGTATTTT. Translating it yields CASNPPPREKRRYF. This chain joins TRBV2 and TRBJ2-3; D might be TRBD2 (6 bases). The CDR3 runs to 14 residues. Per the germline V gene, CDR1 is SNHLY and CDR2 is FYNNEI. V dropped 7 bases and J dropped 14 bases, with 25 bases sitting between them. Full variable domain (outside the CDR3, taken from reference TRBV2 and TRBJ2-3): EPEVTQTPSHQVTQMGQEVILRCVPISNHLYFYWYRQILGQKVEFLVSFYNNEISEKSEIFDDQFSVERPDGSNFTLKIRSTKLEDSAMYFCASNPPPREKRRYFGPGTRLTVL.

The CDR3 nucleotides read TGCGCCAGCAGCCAAGAAGGACTAGCGGGAGTGGGTAGAGCGAATGAGCAGTTCTTC. Encoded protein: CASSQEGLAGVGRANEQFF. V usage is TRBV4-3 and J usage is TRBJ2-1, with 13 positions matching TRBD2. Germline V gene lookup returns CDR1 LGHNA and CDR2 YSLEER. CDR3 size: 19 residues. V shed 0 bases, J shed 7 bases, and the junction held 12 bases outside the gene matches.

This chain connects TRBV27 to TRBJ1-1; D unresolved. Germline CDR1 and CDR2: MNHEY and SMNVEV (reference sequence). CDR3 size: 12 residues. V gave up 3 bases and J gave up 4 bases, with 6 bases separating them. The DNA of the CDR3 is TGTGCCAGCAGTTTTGTCGGCACTGAAGCTTTCTTT. It yields the protein CASSFVGTEAFF.

V gene TRBV30 combines with J gene TRBJ1-5; no clear D. Germline V CDR1 and CDR2: GTSNPN, SVGIG (reference sequence). The CDR3 has 13 residues. Trimming took off 0 bases at V and 1 base at J, with 4 bases between the two ends. CDR3 region: CAWSVGSNQPQHF. DNA for the CDR3: TGTGCCTGGAGTGTTGGCAGCAATCAGCCCCAGCATTTT.

The chain is built from TRBV7-2 and TRBJ1-1; the match to TRBD1 covers 7 bases. Germline assignment: CDR1 SGHTA and CDR2 FQGNSA. The CDR3 sequence is 15 residues long. With 5 bases clipped from V and 1 base from J, the junction kept 7 bases outside the gene matches. CDR3 DNA: TGTGCCAGCAGCATGGGGGACAGACCGAACACTGAAGCTTTCTTT. This gives the protein CASSMGDRPNTEAFF.

The V call is TRBV6-4, the J call TRBJ2-1, with D perhaps matching TRBD2 (6 bases). The CDR3 length is 14 residues. V was clipped by 0 bases and J by 9 bases, with 12 bases between them. The germline V gene encodes CDR1 MRHNA and CDR2 SNTAGT. The CDR3 protein is CASSDSTKAGEQFF. The CDR3 coding sequence is TGTGCCAGCAGTGACTCGACCAAAGCGGGTGAGCAGTTCTTC.

The V and J genes are TRBV5-1 and TRBJ2-7; TRBD2 is a possible D gene (5 bases). Trimming shortened V by 3 bases and J by 3 bases, and 19 bases separated the two germline ends. Germline V gives CDR1 SGHRS, CDR2 YFSETQ. The CDR3 is 16 amino acids. The CDR3 DNA follows: TGCGCCAGCAGCTCACGGGCGGCGAGAGCGGACTACGAGCAGTACTTC. Its translation: CASSSRAARADYEQYF.

This rearrangement joins TRBV5-6 to TRBJ2-7, with a tentative D call TRBD2 (6 bases). V was cut by 0 bases and J by 3 bases, with 10 bases left in between. Germline CDR1 is SGHDT and CDR2 is YYEEEE. The CDR3 runs 14 residues. CDR3 region: CASSLGGVGYEQYF. CDR3 coding DNA: TGTGCCAGCAGCTTGGGCGGGGTTGGCTACGAGCAGTACTTC. Complete variable domain (other parts from reference TRBV5-6 and TRBJ2-7): DAGVTQSPTHLIKTRGQQVTLRCSPKSGHDTVSWYQQALGQGPQFIFQYYEEEERQRGNFPDRFSGHQFPNYSSELNVNALLLGDSALYLCASSLGGVGYEQYFGPGTRLTVT.

The chain recombines TRBV4-3 with TRBJ2-1; possible D gene TRBD1, 6 bases. Germline CDR1 reads LGHNA; CDR2 reads YSLEER. The CDR3 covers 16 residues. V dropped 3 bases and J dropped 1 base, with 13 bases sitting between them. CDR3 residues: CASSQAGVESYNEQFF. CDR3 nucleotide sequence: TGCGCCAGCAGCCAGGCAGGGGTCGAGTCCTACAATGAGCAGTTCTTC.

The CDR3 nucleotides read TGTGCCAGCAGTTACGGGGGACTAGCGGGAGTTATCCAGTACTTC. Its protein is CASSYGGLAGVIQYF. The chain employs TRBV6-5 and TRBJ2-5; TRBD2 matches 14 bases. The CDR3 consists of 15 residues. The ends lost 2 bases at V and 10 bases at J; junction bases unmatched: 6. The V gene's germline CDR1 is MNHEY and CDR2 SVGAGI.

V and J are TRBV2 and TRBJ2-2; 8 bases align to TRBD2. This CDR3 spans 17 amino acids. V lost 8 bases and J lost 1; bases outside the gene matches: 12. The germline CDR1 and CDR2 sequences are SNHLY and FYNNEI. This chain's CDR3 is CASFQELLAGNTGELFF. CDR3 DNA: TGTGCCAGCTTTCAGGAGTTGCTAGCGGGGAACACCGGGGAGCTGTTTTTT. The complete variable domain, with remaining parts taken from reference TRBV2 and TRBJ2-2, reads EPEVTQTPSHQVTQMGQEVILRCVPISNHLYFYWYRQILGQKVEFLVSFYNNEISEKSEIFDDQFSVERPDGSNFTLKIRSTKLEDSAMYFCASFQELLAGNTGELFFGEGSRLTVL.

The chain has TRBV5-6 and TRBJ2-7; 8 nucleotides line up with TRBD1. Germline lookup yields CDR1 SGHDT and CDR2 YYEEEE. The CDR3 covers 14 residues. The J segment lost 6 bases and the V segment lost 3 bases, leaving 8 bases of the junction unmatched. CDR3 amino acids: CASSSWADRGEQYF. CDR3 sequence (DNA): TGTGCCAGCAGCTCATGGGCCGACAGGGGCGAGCAGTACTTC.

CDR3 region: CASSYAARQSYNEQFF. In DNA, the CDR3 is TGTGCCAGCAGTTACGCCGCTAGACAGTCCTACAATGAGCAGTTCTTC. This chain uses TRBV6-5 with TRBJ2-1; D is perhaps TRBD1 (5 bases). Germline V gene lookup returns CDR1 MNHEY and CDR2 SVGAGI. The CDR3 contains 16 residues. Trimming removed 2 bases at V and 1 base at J, with 12 bases between.

The chain employs TRBV27 and TRBJ2-7, with 8 bases lining up with TRBD1. The CDR3 runs 15 residues. V gave up 5 bases and J gave up 0 bases; unmatched junction bases: 6. Germline CDR1 reads MNHEY; CDR2 reads SMNVEV (reference sequence). Written as DNA, the CDR3 is TGTGCCAGCAGTATAGCCGGACAGGGCTCCTACGAGCAGTACTTC. It yields the protein CASSIAGQGSYEQYF.

This chain connects TRBV7-2 to TRBJ2-3; D possibly corresponds to TRBD1 (6 bases). Deletions cut 5 bases from V and 3 bases from J, with 18 bases between. The CDR3 length is 16 residues. Germline CDR1 reads SGHTA; CDR2 reads FQGNSA. In nucleotides, the CDR3 is TGTGCCAGCAGCCCCACTTGGGGGCGCGTAACAGATACGCAGTATTTT. This gives the protein CASSPTWGRVTDTQYF.

The V gene is TRBV4-2, the J gene TRBJ2-7, with 12 bases that match TRBD1. Germline CDR1 is LGHNA and CDR2 is YNFKEQ. The CDR3 runs to 15 residues. After removal of 4 bases from V and 0 bases from J, the junction contained 1 base not matched to a gene. The chain's CDR3 is CASSPGQGASYEQYF. The DNA for the CDR3 is TGTGCCAGCAGCCCGGGACAGGGGGCCTCCTACGAGCAGTACTTC.

The chain recombines TRBV18 with TRBJ2-7; D might be TRBD2 (7 bases). Deletions cut 8 bases from V and 6 bases from J, with 23 bases between. CDR3 length: 15 residues. The germline V gene encodes CDR1 KGHSH and CDR2 LQKENI. The DNA of the CDR3 is TGTGCCAGCACCACCCCATCGGGGGGCGGAACCGAGCAGTACTTC. Its protein is CASTTPSGGGTEQYF. Filled out from reference TRBV18 and TRBJ2-7, the complete variable domain reads NAGVMQNPRHLVRRRGQEARLRCSPMKGHSHVYWYRQLPEEGLKFMVYLQKENIIDESGMPKERFSAEFPKEGPSILRIQQVVRGDSAAYFCASTTPSGGGTEQYFGPGTRLTVT.

The genes are TRBV7-9 and TRBJ2-5; the D gene is possibly TRBD2 (6 bases). The CDR3 totals 15 residues. Germline values: CDR1 SEHNR, CDR2 FQNEAQ (reference sequence). V lost 5 bases, J lost 2 bases, and 15 bases lay in between. The DNA for the CDR3 is TGTGCCAGCAGCCCCTTAAGCGGGTCACAAGAGACCCAGTACTTC. It codes for CASSPLSGSQETQYF.

The chain recombines TRBV29-1 with TRBJ1-1, with D possibly being TRBD1 (5 bases). This CDR3 contains 12 residues. V was shortened by 7 bases and J by 0 bases, with 9 bases between the two germline ends. CDR1 is SQVTM and CDR2 is ANQGSEA in the germline V gene. CDR3 coding DNA: TGCAGCGCCGACAGACTGAACACTGAAGCTTTCTTT. Residues: CSADRLNTEAFF.

The V call is TRBV5-1, the J call TRBJ1-5; possibly TRBD1 for D (5 bases). The CDR3 consists of 13 residues. Germline V lookup: CDR1 SGHRS, CDR2 YFSETQ. V dropped 5 bases and J dropped 5 bases, with 11 bases sitting between them. The CDR3 loop reads CASRGGVDQPQHF. CDR3 nucleotide sequence: TGCGCCAGCAGGGGGGGGGTTGATCAGCCCCAGCATTTT. Complete variable domain (other parts from reference TRBV5-1 and TRBJ1-5): KAGVTQTPRYLIKTRGQQVTLSCSPISGHRSVSWYQQTPGQGLQFLFEYFSETQRNKGNFPGRFSGRQFSNSRSEMNVSTLELGDSALYLCASRGGVDQPQHFGDGTRLSIL.

This clone has just a few counts. The genes are TRBV7-9 and TRBJ1-6; D might be TRBD1 (5 bases). The germline V gene encodes CDR1 SEHNR and CDR2 FQNEAQ (reference sequence). V dropped 4 bases and J dropped 9 bases, with 16 bases sitting between them. The CDR3 loop spans 15 amino acids. The CDR3 DNA reads as TGTGCCAGCAGCTCGGAAAGGGGCCTCGGTTCACCCCTCCACTTT. Translating it yields CASSSERGLGSPLHF.

This clone was detected a few times. The J gene is TRBJ1-4, the V gene TRBV2; perhaps TRBD1 as D (6 bases). V was clipped by 7 bases and J by 8 bases, with 17 bases between them. The CDR3 contains 14 residues. Per the germline V gene, CDR1 is SNHLY and CDR2 is FYNNEI. This CDR3 is CASKNRESSEKLFF. In nucleotides, the CDR3 is TGTGCCAGCAAAAACAGGGAGTCGTCAGAAAAACTGTTTTTT.